Below, 21 T cell receptor beta chains from the same sample are listed, as sequenced in a study of blood T cell repertoires in COVID-19. Libraries were prepared by immunoSEQ multiplex PCR; TCRdb keeps only in-frame clonotypes and omits some of them. The sample carries about 97,000 clones, around 84% recorded once. What was sequenced was peripheral blood. These receptors originate from a woman aged 70-85 years with active or convalescent COVID-19.

The V call is TRBV19, the J call TRBJ2-5, with D perhaps TRBD1 (5 bases). The CDR3 spans 15 residues. The V gene lost 4 bases and the J gene lost 2 bases, with 14 bases spanning the gap. The germline gives CDR1 LNHDA, CDR2 SQIVND (reference sequence). The CDR3 protein is CASSNPGRKQETQYF. The CDR3 DNA is TGTGCCAGTAGTAACCCAGGGCGGAAGCAAGAGACCCAGTACTTC.

J is TRBJ2-4 and V is TRBV28; the match to TRBD1 covers 7 bases. The length of the CDR3 is 14 residues. The junction had 5 bases not matched to a gene; V was cut back by 5 bases and J by 4 bases. Germline values: CDR1 MDHEN, CDR2 SYDVKM. CDR3 sequence: CASSPGTAKNIQYF. The CDR3 DNA sequence: TGTGCCAGCAGTCCGGGGACAGCTAAAAACATTCAGTACTTC.

The J gene is TRBJ1-6, the V gene TRBV15, with D possibly TRBD1 on 5 matching bases. CDR1 is LNHNV, CDR2 YYDKDF, per germline (reference sequence). The CDR3 extends over 14 amino acids. V was cut by 0 bases and J by 8 bases, with 8 bases left in between. CDR3 amino acids: CATSRDRVDSPLHF. For the CDR3, the DNA is TGTGCCACCAGCAGAGACAGGGTTGATTCACCCCTCCACTTT.

This clone was observed a handful of times. V gene TRBV11-2 combines with J gene TRBJ1-1, with 11 positions matching TRBD1. Trimming at V came to 5 bases and at J to 3 bases, leaving 8 bases not matched to a gene. This CDR3 comprises 16 residues. CDR1 is SGHAT, CDR2 FQNNGV, per germline. The CDR3 here is CASSGGQGARDTEAFF. CDR3 in DNA: TGTGCCAGCAGCGGAGGACAGGGGGCGCGGGACACTGAAGCTTTCTTT.

This clone was seen a handful of times. The chain links TRBV2 to TRBJ2-7, with D possibly TRBD1 on 6 matching bases. Germline CDR1 SNHLY, CDR2 FYNNEI. Between the trimmed V and J ends, which lost 7 bases and 4 bases, there was a span of 11 bases. The CDR3 runs 12 residues. CDR3 sequence: CASTEGGYEQYF. CDR3 in DNA: TGTGCCAGCACCGAAGGGGGTTACGAGCAGTACTTC.

This sequence joins TRBV7-2 and TRBJ1-2; weak D call: TRBD1 (5 bases). This CDR3 has 16 residues. V lost 2 bases and J 3 bases, leaving 16 bases between the germline ends. Germline V gene sequence: CDR1 SGHTA, CDR2 FQGNSA. In nucleotides, the CDR3 is TGTGCCAGCAGCTTATATGGACGGGGGATTGACTATGGCTACACCTTC. As protein: CASSLYGRGIDYGYTF.

This clone was detected only once. The chain uses TRBV3-1 (or the pseudogene TRBV3-2) and TRBJ1-6, with a weak D call TRBD1 (6 bases). Germline CDR1 LGHDT, CDR2 YNNKEL (reference sequence). The CDR3 consists of 15 residues. V dropped 1 base and J dropped 10 bases, with 14 bases sitting between them. The CDR3 protein is CASSQVAQGASPLHF. CDR3 DNA: TGTGCCAGCAGCCAAGTGGCACAGGGAGCCTCACCCCTCCACTTT.

This chain links TRBV27 with TRBJ1-5; 10 nucleotides line up with TRBD1. Germline values: CDR1 MNHEY, CDR2 SMNVEV (reference sequence). The CDR3 has 14 amino acids. With 6 bases clipped from V and 7 bases from J, the junction kept 6 bases outside the gene matches. CDR3 in amino acids: CASRETGGWQPQHF. CDR3 in DNA: TGTGCCAGCAGGGAGACAGGGGGCTGGCAGCCCCAGCATTTT.

The DNA for the CDR3 is TGCGCCAGCAAAGTCGCGAGCGGGAGACAAGAGACCCAGTACTTC. It encodes CASKVASGRQETQYF. The V gene is TRBV5-1, the J gene TRBJ2-5; 8 bases fit TRBD2. The CDR3 totals 15 residues. J gave up 2 bases and V 6 bases, and 9 bases lay outside the gene matches. The germline V gene has CDR1 SGHRS and CDR2 YFSETQ.

This chain connects TRBV5-1 to TRBJ2-2; 8 bases line up with TRBD2. Unmatched junction bases numbered 4, after V lost 1 base and J lost 2 bases. The CDR3 sequence is 16 residues long. Germline V gene lookup returns CDR1 SGHRS and CDR2 YFSETQ. The CDR3 protein is CASSLLAGGNTGELFF. CDR3 coding DNA: TGCGCCAGCAGCTTGTTGGCGGGGGGCAACACCGGGGAGCTGTTTTTT.

The chain employs TRBV5-4 and TRBJ2-1; no firm D call. In germline, CDR1 is SGHNT, CDR2 YYREEE (reference sequence). Trimming stripped 3 bases from V and 2 bases from J, with 9 bases between. This CDR3 has 14 residues. CDR3 DNA sequence: TGTGCCAGCAGCTCGAAGAGTGCCTACAATGAGCAGTTCTTC. As protein: CASSSKSAYNEQFF.

The CDR3 coding sequence is TGTGCCAGCCCTTCCGCCGGGGAGCTGTTTTTT. The encoded protein is CASPSAGELFF. The chain couples TRBV6-4 to TRBJ2-2; D not resolved. CDR3 size: 11 residues. V lost 8 bases and J lost 6, with 7 bases in between. Germline V gives CDR1 MRHNA, CDR2 SNTAGT.

The rearrangement uses TRBV19 and TRBJ1-2; 8 nucleotides agree with TRBD1. V lost 3 bases and J lost 8; bases outside the gene matches: 14. Germline V gene sequence: CDR1 LNHDA, CDR2 SQIVND (reference sequence). CDR3 length: 16 residues. CDR3 protein: CASSMDNWTGRVGYTF. The CDR3 DNA sequence: TGTGCCAGTAGTATGGATAACTGGACAGGGCGGGTCGGCTACACCTTC.

This clone showed up just a few times. This sequence joins TRBV5-1 and TRBJ2-2; the D gene is possibly TRBD1 (6 bases). CDR1 and CDR2 (germline): SGHRS, YFSETQ. V was trimmed by 0 bases and J by 1 base, leaving 10 bases between them. The CDR3 sequence is 16 residues long. CDR3 DNA sequence: TGCGCCAGCAGCTTGGCACAGGGACAGAACACCGGGGAGCTGTTTTTT. This translates into CASSLAQGQNTGELFF.

The chain links TRBV6-5 to TRBJ2-7, with D possibly TRBD2 on 5 matching bases. V was cut by 0 bases and J by 2 bases, with 14 bases left in between. Germline V CDR1 and CDR2: MNHEY, SVGAGI. The CDR3 loop spans 16 amino acids. The CDR3 DNA follows: TGTGCCAGCAGTTACTCCAGAGGGTCCCTTACCTACGAGCAGTACTTC. Its translation is CASSYSRGSLTYEQYF.

CDR3 sequence reads: CATKGSGEMGETQYF. DNA for the CDR3: TGTGCCACCAAGGGGTCCGGCGAAATGGGGGAGACCCAGTACTTC. The gene calls are TRBV18 and TRBJ2-5; tentative D call: TRBD1 (5 bases). The CDR3 is 15 residues long. Germline V CDR1 and CDR2: KGHSH, LQKENI. V was trimmed by 10 bases and J by 5 bases, leaving 23 bases between them.

The genes are TRBV7-9 and TRBJ1-1, with a weak D call TRBD1 (5 bases). The V and J ends lost 1 base and 0 bases respectively, with 15 bases between them. This CDR3 spans 17 amino acids. Per the germline V gene, CDR1 is SEHNR and CDR2 is FQNEAQ (reference sequence). The CDR3 spells CASSLGSGGAMNTEAFF. CDR3 nucleotides: TGTGCCAGCAGCTTAGGGTCGGGGGGTGCAATGAACACTGAAGCTTTCTTT. Full variable domain (remainder filled in from reference TRBV7-9 and TRBJ1-1): DTGVSQNPRHKITKRGQNVTFRCDPISEHNRLYWYRQTLGQGPEFLTYFQNEAQLEKSRLLSDRFSAERPKGSFSTLEIQRTEQGDSAMYLCASSLGSGGAMNTEAFFGQGTRLTVV.

This chain joins TRBV19 and TRBJ2-5; 9 nucleotides line up with TRBD2. J lost 1 base, V lost 9 bases, and 6 bases had no gene match. Germline V gene lookup returns CDR1 LNHDA and CDR2 SQIVND (reference sequence). The CDR3 has 14 amino acids. CDR3 sequence: CASKERGAQETQYF. CDR3 nucleotide sequence: TGTGCCAGCAAAGAGCGGGGGGCCCAAGAGACCCAGTACTTC.

The CDR3 coding sequence is TGTGCCAGCAGCCCAGACAGGGTTCCCGCTGAGCAGTTCTTC. Translating gives CASSPDRVPAEQFF. This sequence joins TRBV7-2 and TRBJ2-1; the match to TRBD1 covers 7 bases. V shed 5 bases and J 9 bases; nucleotides not matched to a gene: 10. This CDR3 region has 14 residues. Germline V CDR1 and CDR2: SGHTA, FQGNSA.

The rearrangement uses TRBV28 and TRBJ1-2, with D unresolved. Trimming shortened V by 3 bases and J by 4 bases, and 12 bases separated the two germline ends. Germline CDR1 is MDHEN and CDR2 is SYDVKM. The CDR3 is made up of 14 amino acids. The CDR3 DNA follows: TGTGCCAGCAGTTTGAGCCGATCTAGCTATGGCTACACCTTC. It is translated as CASSLSRSSYGYTF.

V gene TRBV28 combines with J gene TRBJ2-2, with TRBD1 as a possible D gene (5 bases). Germline CDR1 reads MDHEN; CDR2 reads SYDVKM. CDR3 length equals 12 residues. Trimming removed 9 bases from V and 1 base from J, with 6 bases in between. The CDR3 coding sequence is TGTGCCAGTGACAGGAACACCGGGGAGCTGTTTTTT. It yields the protein CASDRNTGELFF. Full variable domain (remainder filled in from reference TRBV28 and TRBJ2-2): DVKVTQSSRYLVKRTGEKVFLECVQDMDHENMFWYRQDPGLGLRLIYFSYDVKMKEKGDIPEGYSVSREKKERFSLILESASTNQTSMYLCASDRNTGELFFGEGSRLTVL.